This T cell receptor beta chain was obtained from a study of shared clonotypes between healthy human individuals. The CDR3 has 12 amino acids. Germline loops: CDR1 LNHDA, CDR2 SQIVND (reference sequence). Trimming took 5 bases from V and 5 from J, leaving 7 bases between them. The method was immunoSEQ multiplex PCR; TCRdb's version includes in-frame clones alone and lacks a portion of them. The data show 450,000 to 500,000 clones, around 73% seen once. The chain couples TRBV19 to TRBJ2-1; D remains ambiguous. The clonotype was recovered from a woman aged 40 to 49 in good health. Some clones in this sample may be carry-over from other donors' samples. Sequences were obtained from PBMCs. The CDR3 DNA sequence: TGTGCCAGTAGTCCGTTTAACAATGAGCAGTTCTTC. It codes for CASSPFNNEQFF.